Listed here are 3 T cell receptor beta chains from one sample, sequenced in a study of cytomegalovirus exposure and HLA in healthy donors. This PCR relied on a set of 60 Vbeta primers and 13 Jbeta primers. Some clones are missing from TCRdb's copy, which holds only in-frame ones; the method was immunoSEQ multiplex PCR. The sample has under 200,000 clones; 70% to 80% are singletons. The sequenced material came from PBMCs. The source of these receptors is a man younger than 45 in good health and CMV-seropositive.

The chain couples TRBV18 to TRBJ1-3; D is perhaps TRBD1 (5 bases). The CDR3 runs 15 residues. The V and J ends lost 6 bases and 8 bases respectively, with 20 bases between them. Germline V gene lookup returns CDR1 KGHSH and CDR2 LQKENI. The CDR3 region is CASSGTKTVLDTIYF. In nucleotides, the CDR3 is TGTGCCAGCTCGGGTACGAAGACAGTCTTAGACACCATATATTTT.

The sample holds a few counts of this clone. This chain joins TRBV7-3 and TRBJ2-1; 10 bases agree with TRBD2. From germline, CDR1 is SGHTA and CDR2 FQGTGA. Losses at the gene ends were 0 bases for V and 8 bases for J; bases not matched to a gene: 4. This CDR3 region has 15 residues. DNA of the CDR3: TGTGCCAGCAGCTTAACCAGCGGGGGGGCGTATGAGCAGTTCTTC. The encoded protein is CASSLTSGGAYEQFF.

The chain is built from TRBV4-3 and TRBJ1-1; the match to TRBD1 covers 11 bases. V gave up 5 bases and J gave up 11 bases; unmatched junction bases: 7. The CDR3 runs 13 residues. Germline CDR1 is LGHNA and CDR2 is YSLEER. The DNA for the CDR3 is TGCGCCAGCAGCACTACCGGGACAGGGGGTGCTTTCTTT. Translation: CASSTTGTGGAFF.